The 21 T cell receptor beta chains below come from one sample, sequenced in a study of T cell responses to AZD1222 COVID-19 vaccine. Sequenced by immunoSEQ multiplex PCR; TCRdb stores in-frame clones only, minus some. The table records some 140,000 clones, around 93% of them present only once. This sample comprised peripheral blood, obtained on day 0 of AZD1222 vaccination. The receptors stem from an adult in good health.

The CDR3, as DNA: TGTGCCAGCAGCGGGGAGACTAGCGGGAGCGGAGAGACCCAGTACTTC. It yields the protein CASSGETSGSGETQYF. The chain is built from TRBV5-4 and TRBJ2-5; 12 positions agree with TRBD2. V gave up 4 bases and J gave up 4 bases; unmatched junction bases: 8. CDR3 size: 16 residues. From germline, CDR1 is SGHNT and CDR2 YYREEE (reference sequence).

This chain joins TRBV27 and TRBJ2-1; maybe TRBD2 (5 bases). V was shortened by 0 bases and J by 3 bases, with 9 bases between the two germline ends. CDR3 length equals 15 residues. Germline V gene data show CDR1 as MNHEY and CDR2 as SMNVEV (reference sequence). CDR3 in DNA: TGTGCCAGCAGTTTATCCAGCAGCGGCTACAATGAGCAGTTCTTC. As protein: CASSLSSSGYNEQFF.

This chain uses TRBV4-1 with TRBJ1-4; D remains unclear. The CDR3 consists of 15 residues. Trimming cost V 3 bases and J 7 bases, with 15 bases left between them. CDR1 and CDR2 (germline): MGHRA, YSYEKL. CDR3 bases: TGCGCCAGCAGCCAGAGGATCCTCAGCGGTGAAAAACTGTTTTTT. Residues: CASSQRILSGEKLFF.

This chain's CDR3 is CASSVNRGAYEQYF. CDR3 sequence (DNA): TGTGCCAGCAGTGTTAACAGGGGAGCCTACGAGCAGTACTTC. This sequence joins TRBV28 and TRBJ2-7, with 7 bases matching TRBD1. Germline V gene lookup returns CDR1 MDHEN and CDR2 SYDVKM. The CDR3 spans 14 residues. Unmatched junction bases numbered 6, after V lost 5 bases and J lost 2 bases.

The V call is TRBV7-2, the J call TRBJ2-2; 8 positions match TRBD1. V shed 6 bases, J shed 1 base, and the junction held 4 bases outside the gene matches. This CDR3 spans 15 amino acids. Germline-derived CDR1 and CDR2 are SGHTA and FQGNSA. DNA of the CDR3: TGTGCCAGCAGGGGGACAGGACAGAACACCGGGGAGCTGTTTTTT. This gives the protein CASRGTGQNTGELFF.

The gene calls are TRBV6-4 and TRBJ1-1; D perhaps matches TRBD1 (6 bases). V lost 0 bases to trimming and J lost 11 bases, with 13 bases between them. The CDR3 runs to 13 residues. CDR1 and CDR2 (germline): MRHNA, SNTAGT. CDR3 sequence reads: CASSDSMRGEAFF. The CDR3 DNA reads as TGTGCCAGCAGTGACTCGATGAGGGGGGAGGCTTTCTTT.

V gene TRBV19 combines with J gene TRBJ2-2, with TRBD2 matching over 10 bases. CDR3 length equals 16 residues. V lost 6 bases to trimming and J lost 1 base; unmatched junction nucleotides: 5. Germline values: CDR1 LNHDA, CDR2 SQIVND (reference sequence). The CDR3 loop is CASRPLAGVNTGELFF. CDR3 sequence (DNA): TGTGCCAGTAGACCCCTAGCGGGGGTGAACACCGGGGAGCTGTTTTTT.

This clone was counted a single time. The rearrangement uses TRBV5-6 and TRBJ2-7; no clear D. Germline CDR1 is SGHDT and CDR2 is YYEEEE. CDR3 length: 14 residues. Trimming cost V 2 bases and J 0 bases, with 9 bases left between them. The CDR3 DNA reads as TGTGCCAGCAGCTTCGACGCCTTCTCCTACGAGCAGTACTTC. This encodes CASSFDAFSYEQYF.

This clone came up once. CDR3 sequence reads: CASSKGVERDRGTDTQYF. The CDR3 region has the DNA TGTGCCAGCAGCAAAGGCGTAGAGCGGGACCGAGGGACAGATACGCAGTATTTT. The chain carries TRBV21-1 and TRBJ2-3; the tabulated D call, TRBD2, remains unverified against the DNA. TRBV21-1 is annotated as a pseudogene. The CDR3 spans 18 residues.

This chain links TRBV9 with TRBJ2-1; no firm D call. The ends were cut back, 0 bases at V and 3 bases at J, with 13 bases in the middle. The CDR3 is 16 residues long. The germline CDR1 and CDR2 sequences are SGDLS and YYNGEE. The CDR3 region is CASSVGEPYYYNEQFF. In nucleotides, the CDR3 is TGTGCCAGCAGCGTAGGCGAGCCCTACTACTACAATGAGCAGTTCTTC.

The chain joins TRBV10-2 to TRBJ2-2; 11 bases line up with TRBD2. The germline V gene has CDR1 WSHSY and CDR2 SAAADI. Trimming removed 6 bases from V and 5 bases from J; junction bases left unmatched: 8. The CDR3 contains 16 residues. The CDR3 region has the DNA TGCGCCAGCAGCTCCCGACTAGCGGGGCTTACCGGGGAGCTGTTTTTT. Translated: CASSSRLAGLTGELFF.

The genes are TRBV29-1 and TRBJ2-3; D gene uncertain. The V gene lost 3 bases and the J gene lost 2 bases, with 6 bases spanning the gap. The length of the CDR3 is 12 residues. In germline, CDR1 is SQVTM, CDR2 ANQGSEA. The CDR3 spells CSVDSTTDTQYF. The CDR3 DNA reads TGCAGCGTTGACTCTACCACAGATACGCAGTATTTT.

The chain combines TRBV5-4 with TRBJ1-1; the D gene is possibly TRBD1 (5 bases). Trimming shortened V by 2 bases and J by 5 bases, and 7 bases separated the two germline ends. This CDR3 has 12 amino acids. Germline V lookup: CDR1 SGHNT, CDR2 YYREEE (reference sequence). This chain's CDR3 is CASSLGATEAFF. As DNA, the CDR3 is TGTGCCAGCAGCTTAGGGGCGACTGAAGCTTTCTTT. The full variable domain, its missing parts supplied by reference TRBV5-4 and TRBJ1-1, is ETGVTQSPTHLIKTRGQQVTLRCSSQSGHNTVSWYQQALGQGPQFIFQYYREEENGRGNFPPRFSGLQFPNYSSELNVNALELDDSALYLCASSLGATEAFFGQGTRLTVV.

This chain uses TRBV2 with TRBJ2-7; no reliable D call. Germline-derived CDR1 and CDR2 are SNHLY and FYNNEI. The CDR3 consists of 12 residues. Deletions cut 8 bases from V and 0 bases from J, with 8 bases between. CDR3 sequence: CASAPFSYEQYF. The CDR3, as DNA: TGTGCCAGCGCCCCATTCTCCTACGAGCAGTACTTC.

The chain carries TRBV5-1 and TRBJ2-2; D uncertain. CDR3 size: 15 residues. CDR1 and CDR2 (germline): SGHRS, YFSETQ. Deletions cut 0 bases from V and 0 bases from J, with 6 bases between. CDR3 DNA: TGCGCCAGCAGCTTGGGACAATCGAACACCGGGGAGCTGTTTTTT. Its translation is CASSLGQSNTGELFF.

The V call is TRBV4-1, the J call TRBJ2-7, with TRBD2 as a possible D gene (6 bases). The V end was cut by 1 base, the J end by 3 bases, with 13 bases between. Germline V lookup: CDR1 MGHRA, CDR2 YSYEKL. The length of the CDR3 is 15 residues. The CDR3 is CASSQAWSGGYEQYF. DNA for the CDR3: TGCGCCAGCAGCCAAGCCTGGTCCGGGGGCTACGAGCAGTACTTC.

The chain joins TRBV29-1 to TRBJ2-1; maybe TRBD2 (6 bases). CDR3 length: 10 residues. Germline values: CDR1 SQVTM, CDR2 ANQGSEA. Trimming stripped 7 bases from V and 10 bases from J, with 11 bases between. The CDR3 DNA is TGCAGCGGAGGGAGGAAGGAGCAGTTCTTC. This translates into CSGGRKEQFF.

In this sample, this clone turned up a few times. The chain recombines TRBV4-1 with TRBJ1-2; D ambiguous. Germline CDR1 MGHRA, CDR2 YSYEKL. This CDR3 contains 14 residues. Trimming removed 1 base from V and 4 bases from J, with 10 bases in between. CDR3 nucleotides: TGCGCCAGCAGCCAAGGCAGGCTGTCCTATGGCTACACCTTC. This translates into CASSQGRLSYGYTF.

This clone showed up just once. CDR3 DNA: TGTGCCAGCAGTTTGGTCCGAGAAGAGACCCAGTACTTC. Translating gives CASSLVREETQYF. This chain connects TRBV12-3 or TRBV12-4 to TRBJ2-5; D is uncertain. Trimming cost V 3 bases and J 3 bases, with 8 bases left between them. CDR3 length equals 13 residues.

The chain links TRBV24-1 to TRBJ2-5; D gene uncertain. Trimming took 6 bases from V and 4 from J, leaving 17 bases between them. This CDR3 is built from 15 residues. Germline CDR1 and CDR2: KGHDR and SFDVKD. The CDR3 sequence: CATSKQGSPGETQYF. CDR3 coding DNA: TGTGCCACCAGTAAACAAGGATCCCCGGGAGAGACCCAGTACTTC.

The chain has TRBV7-2 and TRBJ1-1, with D perhaps matching TRBD1 (6 bases). Trimming took off 1 base at V and 5 bases at J, with 14 bases between the two ends. The CDR3 covers 15 residues. CDR1 is SGHTA and CDR2 is FQGNSA in the germline V gene. The CDR3: CASSLVGGAFTEAFF. CDR3 DNA: TGTGCCAGCAGCTTAGTTGGGGGGGCGTTTACTGAAGCTTTCTTT.